A selection of T cell receptor beta chains follows, all from one sample in a study of CD8 T cells in ankylosing spondylitis. TCRdb processed the 5' RACE reads anew with MiXCR; each CDR3 protein has one entry. This table has some 240,000 distinct CDR3 sequences, over 8.5% appearing once. What was sequenced was blood, either unsorted or a sorted T cell fraction (not recorded which). These receptors came from a male donor with ankylosing spondylitis or in good health (not recorded which). Each CDR3 is given with its conserved first and last residue. The order of the fields is D gene, V gene, clone size, J gene, CDR3 protein, CDR3 DNA. The D gene is left open where the match is weak. Some rows mark clone size as missing; the rest say once, few, many or name a class of expanded clone.

.	TRBV27	.	TRBJ1-2	CASRAPGGGYTF	TGTGCCAGCAGGGCCCCCGGGGGGGGCTACACCTTC
.	TRBV20-1	many	TRBJ2-1	CSALDQGTPQNEQFF	TGCAGTGCCCTTGATCAGGGGACCCCGCAAAATGAGCAGTTCTTC
.	TRBV27	.	TRBJ2-3	CASSFLGLSTDTQYF	TGTGCCAGCAGTTTCTTAGGGTTGTCCACAGATACGCAGTATTTT
TRBD2	TRBV30	many	TRBJ2-7	CAWRAEGLASEYF	TGTGCCTGGAGAGCGGAAGGACTAGCCTCGGAGTACTTC
.	TRBV11-3	many	TRBJ2-3	CASSSYGAGAPDTQYF	TGTGCCAGCAGCTCCTATGGCGCAGGTGCCCCGGATACGCAGTATTTT
TRBD2	TRBV20-1	many	TRBJ2-1	CSARDSQAGDYNEQFF	TGCAGTGCTAGAGACTCCCAAGCGGGAGATTACAATGAGCAGTTCTTC
TRBD2	TRBV4-3	.	TRBJ2-1	CASSQELDPGGFF	TGCGCCAGCAGCCAAGAGCTGGACCCGGGAGGGTTCTTC
TRBD1	TRBV20-1	many	TRBJ2-7	CSALAGETGGYEQYF	TGCAGTGCCCTCGCCGGCGAGACAGGGGGCTACGAGCAGTACTTC
.	TRBV30	.	TRBJ1-1	CAWEQRIGNTEAFF	TGTGCCTGGGAACAGAGGATAGGGAACACTGAAGCTTTCTTT
TRBD2	TRBV20-1	many	TRBJ2-1	CSAPRLAGGPFEQFF	TGCAGTGCTCCGCGACTAGCGGGAGGGCCTTTTGAGCAGTTCTTC
.	TRBV4-1	many	TRBJ1-5	CASRGSGGNQPQHF	TGCGCCAGCAGGGGCTCGGGAGGCAATCAGCCCCAGCATTTT
.	TRBV12-3/TRBV12-4	many	TRBJ1-5	CASSSGTAGQPQHF	TGTGCCAGCAGTTCCGGGACTGCTGGCCAGCCCCAGCATTTT
TRBD2	TRBV7-2	many	TRBJ2-3	CASSLTSASTDTQYF	TGTGCCAGCAGCTTGACTAGCGCAAGCACAGATACGCAGTATTTT
.	TRBV4-3	once	TRBJ1-1	CASSQVVSPSTEAFF	TGCGCCAGCAGCCAAGTCGTTTCTCCCTCCACTGAAGCTTTCTTT
.	TRBV29-1	many	TRBJ1-2	CSVREVYGYTF	TGCAGCGTGCGAGAGGTCTATGGCTACACCTTC
TRBD1	TRBV5-4	once	TRBJ1-3	CAMGPGQSSGNTIYF	TGTGCCATGGGCCCGGGACAGTCCTCTGGAAACACCATATATTTT
TRBD1	TRBV29-1	many	TRBJ1-2	CSVEVVWQDRSNYGYTF	TGCAGCGTTGAAGTTGTCTGGCAGGACAGGTCTAACTATGGCTACACCTTC
.	TRBV5-5	.	TRBJ2-1	CASSLGWDLRNNEQFF	TGTGCCAGCAGCCTAGGGTGGGACTTAAGAAACAATGAGCAGTTCTTC
.	TRBV5-6	many	TRBJ1-1	CASSLRLGSEAFF	TGTGCCAGCAGCTTAAGGCTCGGCAGTGAAGCTTTCTTT
TRBD1	TRBV5-1	.	TRBJ2-7	CASSDWGTAAGGKEYEQYF	TGCGCCAGCAGCGATTGGGGGACAGCCGCTGGTGGGAAGGAGTACGAGCAGTACTTC
.	TRBV5-1	many	TRBJ1-6	CASSLAGVDSPLHF	TGCGCCAGCAGCTTGGCAGGGGTTGATTCACCCCTCCACTTT
TRBD2	TRBV20-1	few	TRBJ2-7	CSAREPGLAGGEQYF	TGCAGTGCTAGAGAGCCGGGACTAGCGGGAGGCGAGCAGTACTTC
TRBD1	TRBV7-8	few	TRBJ1-5	CASSLARTGNSQPQHF	TGTGCCAGCAGCTTAGCTCGGACAGGGAACAGTCAGCCCCAGCATTTT
.	TRBV4-3	.	TRBJ2-7	CASSQGVILYEQYF	TGCGCCAGCAGCCAAGGCGTAATTCTCTACGAGCAGTACTTC
.	TRBV6-1	many	TRBJ1-1	CASKQGWTLNTEAFF	TGTGCCAGCAAACAAGGATGGACTTTGAACACTGAAGCTTTCTTT
TRBD1	TRBV6-2/TRBV6-3	many	TRBJ1-5	CASSWGTVRNQPQHF	TGTGCCAGCAGTTGGGGGACAGTTAGGAATCAGCCCCAGCATTTT
.	TRBV29-1	many	TRBJ2-5	CSVERRLYEETQYF	TGCAGCGTTGAAAGAAGACTGTACGAGGAGACCCAGTACTTC
.	TRBV27	many	TRBJ2-7	CASRTTAGLAPGTYEQYF	TGTGCCAGCAGGACTACCGCCGGGTTGGCCCCGGGTACCTACGAGCAGTACTTC
TRBD2	TRBV2	many	TRBJ2-1	CASSALAGGAYNEQFF	TGTGCCAGCAGTGCCTTAGCGGGAGGGGCCTACAATGAGCAGTTCTTC
TRBD1	TRBV29-1	few	TRBJ2-7	CSVGGALTGVNRYEQYF	TGCAGCGTTGGGGGAGCTCTGACAGGGGTCAACAGGTACGAGCAGTACTTC
TRBD1	TRBV7-2	few	TRBJ1-3	CASSLSTGGGNTIYF	TGTGCCAGCAGCTTATCGACAGGGGGAGGAAACACCATATATTTT
TRBD1	TRBV30	.	TRBJ2-7	CAWSLTTGSGYEQYF	TGTGCCTGGAGTCTAACGACAGGGAGTGGCTACGAGCAGTACTTC
.	TRBV19	many	TRBJ1-2	CASSIAAGGHGYTF	TGTGCCAGTAGTATTGCTGCTGGGGGCCATGGCTACACCTTC
.	TRBV7-9	many	TRBJ1-1	CASSVTTGQNTEAFF	TGTGCCAGCAGCGTGACCACAGGCCAGAACACTGAAGCTTTCTTT
.	TRBV12-3/TRBV12-4	many	TRBJ2-5	CASSLGTGYQETQYF	TGTGCCAGCAGTTTAGGCACAGGGTACCAAGAGACCCAGTACTTC
.	TRBV5-1	many	TRBJ2-1	CASSAVPGRRWSSYNEQFF	TGCGCCAGCAGCGCCGTCCCGGGACGACGATGGAGCTCCTACAATGAGCAGTTCTTC
.	TRBV7-2	few	TRBJ1-5	CASSAKRDSPQHF	TGTGCCAGCAGTGCTAAGCGAGACTCGCCCCAGCATTTT
.	TRBV29-1	many	TRBJ2-7	CSAGTTYEQYF	TGCAGCGCAGGGACCACCTACGAGCAGTACTTC
.	TRBV14	.	TRBJ1-6	CASSQGGRVVNSPLHF	TGTGCCAGCAGCCAAGGGGGCAGGGTTGTGAATTCACCCCTCCACTTT
.	TRBV10-3	many	TRBJ1-2	CAISELLRDSLGNYGYTF	TGTGCCATCAGTGAGCTTCTCCGGGACTCACTGGGCAACTATGGCTACACCTTC
TRBD1	TRBV5-1	many	TRBJ2-7	CASSRDRGELSYEQYF	TGCGCCAGCAGCCGGGACAGGGGGGAGTTGTCCTACGAGCAGTACTTC
.	TRBV20-1	many	TRBJ2-2	CSARVWSNTGELFF	TGCAGTGCTAGAGTTTGGTCGAACACCGGGGAGCTGTTTTTT
.	TRBV4-3	many	TRBJ2-3	CASSQDYGAGTDTQYF	TGCGCCAGCAGCCAAGATTACGGGGCGGGGACAGATACGCAGTATTTT
.	TRBV28	many	TRBJ2-3	CASSSPTRTDTQYF	TGTGCCAGCAGTTCCCCGACAAGAACAGATACGCAGTATTTT
.	TRBV4-3	many	TRBJ2-2	CASSQEIWSAGELFF	TGCGCCAGCAGCCAAGAAATCTGGTCCGCCGGGGAGCTGTTTTTT